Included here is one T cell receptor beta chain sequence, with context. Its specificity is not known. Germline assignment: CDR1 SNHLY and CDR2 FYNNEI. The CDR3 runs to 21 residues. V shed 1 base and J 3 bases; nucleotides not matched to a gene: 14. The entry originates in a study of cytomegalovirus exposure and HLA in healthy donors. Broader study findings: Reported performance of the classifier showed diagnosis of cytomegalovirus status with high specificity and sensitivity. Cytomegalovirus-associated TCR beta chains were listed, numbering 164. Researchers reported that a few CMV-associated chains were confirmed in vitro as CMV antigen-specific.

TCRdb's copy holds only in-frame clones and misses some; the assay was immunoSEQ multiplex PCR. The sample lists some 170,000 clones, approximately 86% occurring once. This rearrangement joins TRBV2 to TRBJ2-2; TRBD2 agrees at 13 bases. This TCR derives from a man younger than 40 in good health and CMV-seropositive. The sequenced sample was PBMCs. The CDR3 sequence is CASSEGLLATSGGWDTGELFF. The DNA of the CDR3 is TGTGCCAGCAGTGAAGGCCTACTTGCGACTAGCGGGGGGTGGGACACCGGGGAGCTGTTTTTT.